This T cell receptor beta chain appears in the sequencing data of a study of control samples from healthy donors and cancer patients. The V end lost 3 bases, the J end lost 4 bases, and 9 bases lay between the germline ends. Germline CDR1 is LNHNV and CDR2 is YYDKDF (reference sequence). The CDR3 sequence is 13 residues long. Using immunoSEQ multiplex PCR, the repertoire was profiled, and TCRdb retains in-frame clones only, with some absent. Here the sample spans some 150,000 clones, roughly 94% being singletons. This rearrangement joins TRBV15 to TRBJ1-1, with D possibly being TRBD1 (5 bases). This clonotype was obtained from a middle-aged man in good health. Source material: blood. The chain's CDR3 is CATSSRGGTEAFF. CDR3 bases: TGTGCCACCAGCAGCCGGGGGGGCACTGAAGCTTTCTTT.